The present T cell receptor beta chain was sequenced within a study of blood T cell repertoires in COVID-19. Here immunoSEQ multiplex PCR was the method, and the copy in TCRdb shows in-frame clones only, minus some. The data show more than 250,000 clones, with roughly 87% seen just once and about 0.7% held by the top ten. The germline V gene has CDR1 MNHEY and CDR2 SVGAGI. This CDR3 has 16 amino acids. J gave up 4 bases and V 3 bases, and 7 bases lay outside the gene matches. This clonotype was sampled from a human donor in a cohort sampled during active COVID-19. The sequencing sample was made of peripheral blood. The chain couples TRBV6-5 to TRBJ1-1; 11 bases are shared with TRBD1. Here the CDR3 reads CASSYGTGGKGTEAFF. DNA for the CDR3: TGTGCCAGCAGTTATGGGACAGGGGGGAAGGGCACTGAAGCTTTCTTT.